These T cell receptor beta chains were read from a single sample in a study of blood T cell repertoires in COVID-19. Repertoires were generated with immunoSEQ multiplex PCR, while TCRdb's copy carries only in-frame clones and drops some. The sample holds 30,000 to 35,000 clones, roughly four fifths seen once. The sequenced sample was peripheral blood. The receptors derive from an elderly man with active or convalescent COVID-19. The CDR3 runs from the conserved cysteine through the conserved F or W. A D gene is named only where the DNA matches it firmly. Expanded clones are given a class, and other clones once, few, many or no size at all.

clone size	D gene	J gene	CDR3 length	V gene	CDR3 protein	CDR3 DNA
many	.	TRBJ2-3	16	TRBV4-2	CASSQESSPRTDTQYF	TGTGCCAGCAGCCAAGAGTCGAGCCCCCGCACAGATACGCAGTATTTT
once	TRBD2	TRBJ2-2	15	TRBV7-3	CASSFSSGRAGELFF	TGTGCCAGCAGCTTCTCTAGCGGGAGGGCCGGGGAGCTGTTTTTT
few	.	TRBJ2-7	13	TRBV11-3	CASSLTGLHEQYF	TGTGCCAGCAGCTTAACAGGGCTACACGAGCAGTACTTC
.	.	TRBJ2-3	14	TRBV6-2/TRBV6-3	CASSYSDSTDTQYF	TGTGCCAGCAGTTACTCCGACTCCACAGATACGCAGTATTTT
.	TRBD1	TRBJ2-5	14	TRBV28	CASSTGQVQETQYF	TGTGCCAGCAGTACTGGACAGGTCCAAGAGACCCAGTACTTC
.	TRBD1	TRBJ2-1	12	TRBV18	CASSPTGGEQFF	TGTGCCAGCTCACCTACAGGGGGTGAGCAGTTCTTC
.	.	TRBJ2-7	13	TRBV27	CASSFYENYEQYF	TGTGCCAGCAGTTTCTACGAGAACTACGAGCAGTACTTC
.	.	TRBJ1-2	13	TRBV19	CASSIAGDYGYTF	TGTGCCAGTAGTATAGCAGGGGACTATGGCTACACCTTC
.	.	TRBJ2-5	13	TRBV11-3	CASSSAGSETQYF	TGTGCCAGCAGCTCGGCGGGGTCGGAGACCCAGTACTTC
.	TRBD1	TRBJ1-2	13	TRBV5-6	CASSTPDRNGYTF	TGTGCCAGCAGCACCCCGGACAGGAATGGCTACACCTTC
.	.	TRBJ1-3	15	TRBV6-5	CASSYSSRPGNTIYF	TGTGCCAGCAGTTACTCGAGCAGGCCTGGAAACACCATATATTTT
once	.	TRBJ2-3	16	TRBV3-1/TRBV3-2	CASSQGTSSIQDTQYF	TGTGCCAGCAGCCAAGGAACTAGCAGTATTCAAGATACGCAGTATTTT
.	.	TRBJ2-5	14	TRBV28	CASSLDPLRMTQYF	TGTGCCAGCAGTTTAGATCCTTTGAGGATGACCCAGTACTTC
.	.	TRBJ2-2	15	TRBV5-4	CASSSLTGGTGELFF	TGTGCCAGCAGCTCCCTGACAGGTGGGACCGGGGAGCTGTTTTTT
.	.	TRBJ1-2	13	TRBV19	CASSIARFYGYTF	TGTGCCAGTAGTATAGCCAGGTTCTATGGCTACACCTTC
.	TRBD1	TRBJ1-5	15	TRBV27	CASSFGTDGNQPQHF	TGTGCCAGCAGTTTTGGGACAGATGGAAATCAGCCCCAGCATTTT
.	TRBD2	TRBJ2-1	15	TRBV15	CATSRDRLAGNEQFF	TGTGCCACCAGCAGAGATCGGCTAGCGGGCAATGAGCAGTTCTTC
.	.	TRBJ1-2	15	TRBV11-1	CASSLNTVDGVGYTF	TGTGCCAGCAGCTTAAATACCGTGGACGGGGTTGGCTACACCTTC
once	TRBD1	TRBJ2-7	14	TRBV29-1	CSSTRGQSSYEQYF	TGCAGCTCTACTCGGGGACAGAGCTCCTACGAGCAGTACTTC
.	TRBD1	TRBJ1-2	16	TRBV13	CASSTYLDRGTEGYTF	TGTGCCAGCAGCACCTACCTGGACAGGGGGACGGAGGGCTACACCTTC
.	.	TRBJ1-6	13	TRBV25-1	CASSDWGDSPLHF	TGTGCCAGCAGTGATTGGGGCGATTCACCCCTCCACTTT
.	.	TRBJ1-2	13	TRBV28	CASSPLVRRDYTF	TGTGCCAGCAGTCCCCTAGTCAGGAGGGACTACACCTTC
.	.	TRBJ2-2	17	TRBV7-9	CASSLVGSAGDAGELFF	TGTGCCAGCAGCTTAGTCGGATCCGCAGGGGACGCCGGGGAGCTGTTTTTT
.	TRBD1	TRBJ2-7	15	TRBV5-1	CASSLGRGTAEEQYF	TGCGCCAGCAGCTTGGGGCGAGGGACAGCTGAGGAGCAGTACTTC
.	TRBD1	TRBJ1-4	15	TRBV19	CASMTGFGANEKLFF	TGTGCCAGTATGACAGGGTTTGGAGCTAATGAAAAACTGTTTTTT
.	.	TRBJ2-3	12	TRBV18	CASSPPRDTQYF	TGTGCCAGCTCACCACCCCGGGATACGCAGTATTTT
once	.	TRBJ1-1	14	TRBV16	CASSQSGRNTEAFF	TGTGCCAGCAGCCAATCAGGGAGGAACACTGAAGCTTTCTTT
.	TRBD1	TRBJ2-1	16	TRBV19	CASTLTGTSLYNEQFF	TGTGCCAGTACCCTGACAGGGACAAGCCTCTACAATGAGCAGTTCTTC
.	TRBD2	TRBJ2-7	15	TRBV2	CASTTGTSGSYEQYF	TGTGCCAGCACCACCGGGACTAGCGGAAGCTACGAGCAGTACTTC
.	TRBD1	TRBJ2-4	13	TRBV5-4	CASSLDRGNIQYF	TGTGCCAGCAGTCTAGACAGGGGCAACATTCAGTACTTC
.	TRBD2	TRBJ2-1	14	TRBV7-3	CASSRLADYNEQFF	TGTGCCAGCAGCCGCCTAGCGGATTACAATGAGCAGTTCTTC
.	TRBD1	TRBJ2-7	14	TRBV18	CASSRDRASYEQYF	TGTGCCAGCTCACGGGACAGGGCGTCCTACGAGCAGTACTTC
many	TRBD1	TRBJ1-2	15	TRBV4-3	CASSHDQGEAYGYTF	TGCGCCAGCAGCCATGATCAGGGGGAGGCTTATGGCTACACCTTC
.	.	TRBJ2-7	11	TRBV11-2	CASSPSYEQYF	TGTGCCAGCAGCCCGAGCTACGAGCAGTACTTC
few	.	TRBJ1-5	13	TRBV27	CASSLAGGQPQHF	TGTGCCAGCAGTTTAGCTGGGGGCCAGCCCCAGCATTTT
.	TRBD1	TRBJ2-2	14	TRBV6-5	CASRGTGRTGELFF	TGTGCCAGCAGGGGGACAGGGAGGACCGGGGAGCTGTTTTTT
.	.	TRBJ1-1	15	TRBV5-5	CASSLAGSLTTEAFF	TGTGCCAGCAGCTTAGCAGGCTCCCTGACCACTGAAGCTTTCTTT
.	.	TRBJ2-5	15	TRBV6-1	CASSEAGTSFETQYF	TGTGCCAGCAGTGAAGCAGGAACTAGCTTCGAGACCCAGTACTTC
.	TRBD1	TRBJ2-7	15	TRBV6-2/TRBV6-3	CASSYRGTADYEQYF	TGTGCCAGCAGTTATAGGGGGACAGCAGACTACGAGCAGTACTTC
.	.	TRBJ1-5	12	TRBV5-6	CASSLRGQPQHF	TGTGCCAGCAGCTTGCGGGGTCAGCCCCAGCATTTT
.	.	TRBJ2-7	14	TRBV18	CASSLRGRGYEQYF	TGTGCCAGCTCACTAAGGGGCCGAGGTTACGAGCAGTACTTC
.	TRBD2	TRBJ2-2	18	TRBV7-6	CASSIFSSSGMSTGELFF	TGTGCCAGCAGCATTTTCTCCTCTAGCGGGATGAGCACCGGGGAGCTGTTTTTT
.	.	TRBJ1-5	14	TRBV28	CASSFSLADQPQHF	TGTGCCAGCAGTTTCAGTTTAGCCGATCAGCCCCAGCATTTT
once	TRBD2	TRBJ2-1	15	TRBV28	CASRQLAGGVNEQFF	TGTGCCAGCAGGCAACTAGCGGGAGGGGTAAATGAGCAGTTCTTC
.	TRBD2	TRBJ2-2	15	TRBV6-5	CASSYQGLAIGELFF	TGTGCCAGCAGTTACCAGGGACTAGCAATCGGGGAGCTGTTTTTT
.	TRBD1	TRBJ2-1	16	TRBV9	CASSVGAGGPYNEQFF	TGTGCCAGCAGCGTAGGGGCAGGGGGCCCTTACAATGAGCAGTTCTTC
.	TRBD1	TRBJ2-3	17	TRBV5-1	CASSVASTGGREDTQYF	TGCGCCAGCAGCGTCGCCTCCACAGGGGGTCGGGAAGATACGCAGTATTTT
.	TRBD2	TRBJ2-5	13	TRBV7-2	CASSLVGGETQYF	TGTGCCAGCAGCTTAGTGGGGGGGGAGACCCAGTACTTC
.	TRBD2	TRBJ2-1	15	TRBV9	CASELGSGGDDEQFF	TGTGCCAGCGAACTAGGTAGCGGGGGGGACGATGAGCAGTTCTTC
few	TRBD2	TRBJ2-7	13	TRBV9	CASSAAQRDGQYF	TGTGCCAGCAGCGCGGCTCAGCGGGACGGGCAGTACTTC
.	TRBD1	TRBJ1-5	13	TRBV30	CAWDRASGQPQHF	TGTGCCTGGGACAGGGCGAGCGGCCAGCCCCAGCATTTT
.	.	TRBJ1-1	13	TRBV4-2	CASSQSAQTEAFF	TGTGCCAGCAGCCAATCCGCACAGACTGAAGCTTTCTTT
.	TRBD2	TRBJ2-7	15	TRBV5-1	CASSLGGLAAYEQYF	TGCGCCAGCAGCTTGGGTGGACTAGCGGCCTACGAGCAGTACTTC